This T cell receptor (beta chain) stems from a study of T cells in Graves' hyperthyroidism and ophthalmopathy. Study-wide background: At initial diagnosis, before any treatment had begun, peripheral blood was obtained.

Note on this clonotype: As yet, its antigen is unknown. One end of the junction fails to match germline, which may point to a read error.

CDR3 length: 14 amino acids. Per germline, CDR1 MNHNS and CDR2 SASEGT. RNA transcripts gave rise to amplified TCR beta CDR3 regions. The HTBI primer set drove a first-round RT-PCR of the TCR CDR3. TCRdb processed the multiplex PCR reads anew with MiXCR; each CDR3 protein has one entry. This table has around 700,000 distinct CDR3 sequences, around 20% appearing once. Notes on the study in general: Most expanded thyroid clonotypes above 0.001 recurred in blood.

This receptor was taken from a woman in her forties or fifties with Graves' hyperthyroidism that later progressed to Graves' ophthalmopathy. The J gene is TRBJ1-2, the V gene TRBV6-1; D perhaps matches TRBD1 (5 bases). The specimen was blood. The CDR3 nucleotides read TGTGCCAGCAGTGAGTTCCAGGGCGACTATAGCTACACCTTC. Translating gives CASSEFQGDYSYTF.